Presented here are 32 T cell receptor beta chains from one specimen sequenced in a study of T cell responses to AZD1222 COVID-19 vaccine. TCRdb's copy holds only in-frame clones and misses some; the assay was immunoSEQ multiplex PCR. The data show 120,000 to 150,000 clones, around 93% seen once. Specimen: peripheral blood, collected 28 days after the second AZD1222 dose. The source is an adult who received the AZD1222 COVID-19 vaccine.

The chain is built from TRBV7-3 and TRBJ2-1, with TRBD2 matching 14 bases. The CDR3 runs to 17 residues. V lost 6 bases to trimming and J lost 7 bases; unmatched junction nucleotides: 11. CDR1 and CDR2 from the germline V gene are SGHTA and FQGTGA. In nucleotides, the CDR3 is TGTGCCAGCAGTCGTCAAGCAGGACTAGCGGGAGGTAATGAGCAGTTCTTC. Translation gives CASSRQAGLAGGNEQFF.

The rearrangement joins TRBV7-9 to TRBJ2-4, with a tentative D call TRBD2 (6 bases). The germline V and J ends were trimmed by 4 bases and 5 bases, with 21 bases remaining between them. This CDR3 spans 17 amino acids. Germline CDR1 and CDR2: SEHNR and FQNEAQ (reference sequence). The DNA of the CDR3 is TGTGCCAGCAGCTCCGGAAGGGGAGGAGGGCGAGAAAACATTCAGTACTTC. This translates into CASSSGRGGGRENIQYF.

This sequence joins TRBV5-4 and TRBJ2-1, with 9 bases fitting TRBD1. The CDR3 spans 16 residues. V was clipped by 3 bases and J by 9 bases; unmatched bases: 13. Germline-derived CDR1 and CDR2 are SGHNT and YYREEE (reference sequence). CDR3 DNA: TGTGCCAGCAGCTCCGGCCGGGGACAGGGTGTTGCTGAGCAGTTCTTC. Its protein is CASSSGRGQGVAEQFF.

The chain links TRBV5-1 to TRBJ1-2, with D perhaps matching TRBD1 (5 bases). The germline V gene encodes CDR1 SGHRS and CDR2 YFSETQ. The CDR3 extends over 14 amino acids. V lost 2 bases, J lost 1 base, and 9 bases lay in between. CDR3 DNA sequence: TGCGCCAGCAGCTTAAGGGGAGTTAACTATGGCTACACCTTC. Translation gives CASSLRGVNYGYTF.

This chain joins TRBV6-4 and TRBJ2-5; D tentatively fits TRBD1 or TRBD2 (5 bases each). V lost 3 bases to trimming and J lost 2 bases, with 13 bases between them. From germline, CDR1 is MRHNA and CDR2 SNTAGT. CDR3 size: 15 residues. DNA of the CDR3: TGTGCCAGCAGTGAAGGTGGGGGAGAACAAGAGACCCAGTACTTC. Its translation: CASSEGGGEQETQYF.

The V call is TRBV19, the J call TRBJ2-1; weak D call: TRBD2 (6 bases). The CDR3 sequence is 12 residues long. Germline V lookup: CDR1 LNHDA, CDR2 SQIVND (reference sequence). V shed 6 bases and J shed 12 bases, with 15 bases lying between them. In DNA form, the CDR3 reads TGTGCCAGTAGCTGGTCGGGAGATCGGCAGTTCTTC. Amino acids: CASSWSGDRQFF.

The V gene is TRBV4-2, the J gene TRBJ2-7; 7 bases fit TRBD2. Germline trimming cut 3 bases from V and 3 bases from J; bases unmatched to any gene: 5. CDR1 LGHNA and CDR2 YNFKEQ come from the germline V gene. The CDR3 length is 14 residues. CDR3 nucleotide sequence: TGTGCCAGCAGCCAGGGACTAAACGACTACGAGCAGTACTTC. It codes for CASSQGLNDYEQYF.

V usage is TRBV7-3 and J usage is TRBJ1-2, with 10 bases identical to TRBD1. V lost 5 bases and J lost 4; bases outside the gene matches: 4. The CDR3 loop spans 14 amino acids. Germline CDR1 is SGHTA and CDR2 is FQGTGA. CDR3 nucleotide sequence: TGTGCCAGCAGCCGGACAGGGGGTGGCTATGGCTACACCTTC. This gives the protein CASSRTGGGYGYTF.

V and J are TRBV19 and TRBJ1-4; tentative D call: TRBD1 (6 bases). V was pared by 7 bases and J by 10 bases, with 22 bases between. Germline CDR1 LNHDA, CDR2 SQIVND (reference sequence). The CDR3 length is 15 residues. The CDR3 region has the DNA TGTGCCAGTAATAGAGGGGGTCCTGGTTCTGGAAAACTGTTTTTT. Its protein product is CASNRGGPGSGKLFF.

The rearrangement links TRBV27 to TRBJ2-1; tentatively, D is TRBD2 (6 bases). Per germline, CDR1 MNHEY and CDR2 SMNVEV (reference sequence). The ends were cut back, 5 bases at V and 13 bases at J, with 15 bases in the middle. The CDR3 extends over 12 amino acids. CDR3 DNA sequence: TGTGCCAGCAGTCCTGGCTGGGGACTCCAGTTCTTC. This translates into CASSPGWGLQFF.

The chain couples TRBV5-4 to TRBJ1-1; D unclear. With 4 bases removed from V and 1 base from J, the gap between germline ends came to 11 bases. The CDR3 is 14 amino acids. Germline CDR1 SGHNT, CDR2 YYREEE (reference sequence). The CDR3 DNA is TGTGCCAGCAGCCTAGAGGACGGGAACACTGAAGCTTTCTTT. Translating gives CASSLEDGNTEAFF.

This clone has a handful of counts. This chain joins TRBV6-5 and TRBJ1-3; 11 bases align to TRBD1. Trimming at V came to 6 bases and at J to 2 bases, leaving 3 bases not matched to a gene. Per germline, CDR1 MNHEY and CDR2 SVGAGI. This CDR3 has 15 amino acids. CDR3 in amino acids: CASSWTGGTGNTIYF. The CDR3 coding sequence is TGTGCCAGCAGCTGGACAGGGGGCACTGGAAACACCATATATTTT.

The chain recombines TRBV7-9 with TRBJ2-2; no clear D gene. V was cut by 2 bases and J by 0 bases, with 7 bases left in between. This CDR3 is 15 amino acids long. Germline loops: CDR1 SEHNR, CDR2 FQNEAQ (reference sequence). CDR3 in amino acids: CASSLLAPNTGELFF. DNA of the CDR3: TGTGCCAGCAGCTTATTAGCACCGAACACCGGGGAGCTGTTTTTT.

This clone showed up just a few times. This rearrangement joins TRBV15 to TRBJ2-5, with TRBD2 matching 13 bases. J was trimmed by 4 bases and V by 3 bases; bases with no gene match: 5. Germline V gene data show CDR1 as LNHNV and CDR2 as YYDKDF (reference sequence). This CDR3 spans 16 amino acids. This CDR3 is CATSSGTSGDRETQYF. CDR3 sequence (DNA): TGTGCCACCAGCAGTGGGACTAGCGGGGATCGAGAGACCCAGTACTTC.

The chain links TRBV6-2 or TRBV6-3 to TRBJ2-2; D gene uncertain. CDR1 and CDR2 (germline): MNHEY, SVGEGT. V shed 4 bases and J shed 5 bases, with 11 bases lying between them. The CDR3 runs to 14 residues. DNA of the CDR3: TGTGCCAGCAGTTGGCTGATGGGAACCGGGGAGCTGTTTTTT. Translating gives CASSWLMGTGELFF.

The chain couples TRBV7-9 to TRBJ2-3; D gene ambiguous. Trimming stripped 3 bases from V and 4 bases from J, with 5 bases between. The germline gives CDR1 SEHNR, CDR2 FQNEAQ (reference sequence). CDR3 length equals 12 residues. CDR3 sequence: CASSFLPDTQYF. CDR3 DNA sequence: TGTGCCAGCAGCTTCTTGCCAGATACGCAGTATTTT.

The rearrangement joins TRBV27 to TRBJ2-2; 7 nucleotides line up with TRBD2. J gave up 0 bases and V 10 bases, and 8 bases lay outside the gene matches. Germline CDR1 and CDR2: MNHEY and SMNVEV (reference sequence). This CDR3 is built from 15 residues. CDR3 protein: CATRRAGANTGELFF. CDR3 bases: TGTGCCACCAGAAGGGCGGGAGCGAACACCGGGGAGCTGTTTTTT.

This clone was recorded only once. The rearrangement links TRBV28 to TRBJ1-4, with TRBD1 as a possible D gene (6 bases). The CDR3 loop spans 13 amino acids. V dropped 3 bases and J dropped 8 bases, with 10 bases sitting between them. Germline-derived CDR1 and CDR2 are MDHEN and SYDVKM. The CDR3 sequence is CASSFFDREKLFF. CDR3 bases: TGTGCCAGCAGTTTCTTTGACAGGGAAAAACTGTTTTTT.

This clone showed up just once. This rearrangement joins TRBV6-5 to TRBJ1-6, with D hard to call. The ends were cut back, 0 bases at V and 7 bases at J, with 10 bases in the middle. Germline V gene lookup returns CDR1 MNHEY and CDR2 SVGAGI. This CDR3 spans 15 amino acids. The CDR3 DNA reads as TGTGCCAGCAGTTACTCGTATAGCGTCAATTCACCCCTCCACTTT. Translated, it gives CASSYSYSVNSPLHF.

This chain connects TRBV29-1 to TRBJ2-7, with D unresolved. The CDR3 has 11 residues. The V end was cut by 8 bases, the J end by 4 bases, with 12 bases between. The V gene's germline CDR1 is SQVTM and CDR2 ANQGSEA. The CDR3: CSPLIGYEQYF. CDR3 DNA sequence: TGCAGCCCCCTTATCGGATACGAGCAGTACTTC.

The table lists this clone with a few counts. This chain connects TRBV24-1 to TRBJ2-1, with a weak D call TRBD2 (6 bases). The CDR3 contains 17 residues. The V and J ends lost 5 bases and 0 bases respectively, with 16 bases between them. Germline CDR1 and CDR2: KGHDR and SFDVKD. CDR3 residues: CATSAGVADSSYNEQFF. CDR3 coding DNA: TGTGCCACCAGTGCTGGGGTAGCGGATAGCTCCTACAATGAGCAGTTCTTC.

V is TRBV20-1 and J is TRBJ2-5, with D possibly being TRBD2 (6 bases). The CDR3 consists of 15 residues. In germline, CDR1 is DFQATT, CDR2 SNEGSKA (reference sequence). V lost 3 bases and J 5 bases, leaving 19 bases between the germline ends. CDR3 in amino acids: CSASGSGDIWETQYF. The CDR3 nucleotides read TGCAGTGCTAGTGGTTCGGGGGATATCTGGGAGACCCAGTACTTC.

This sequence joins TRBV7-8 and TRBJ1-1, with D unresolved. Germline lookup yields CDR1 SGHVS and CDR2 FQNEAQ. The CDR3 is made up of 14 amino acids. The germline V and J ends were trimmed by 10 bases and 7 bases, with 22 bases remaining between them. The CDR3 region has the DNA TGTGCCACCCTGGGTCCCCCGGATTCGTTTGAAGCTTTCTTT. It specifies CATLGPPDSFEAFF.

This sequence joins TRBV5-1 and TRBJ1-4; possible D gene TRBD1, 6 bases. V lost 2 bases and J 3 bases, leaving 11 bases between the germline ends. Germline assignment: CDR1 SGHRS and CDR2 YFSETQ. CDR3 length: 15 amino acids. The CDR3 DNA reads TGCGCCAGCAGCTTTAGGACAGCGTCTAATGAAAAACTGTTTTTT. Amino acids: CASSFRTASNEKLFF.

The gene calls are TRBV7-2 and TRBJ2-7, with TRBD2 matching 7 bases. The germline gives CDR1 SGHTA, CDR2 FQGNSA. The CDR3 has 15 amino acids. J gave up 5 bases and V 5 bases, and 12 bases lay outside the gene matches. Here the CDR3 DNA reads TGTGCCAGCAGCCGGAACGGCGGGAGTCTGAACGAGCAGTACTTC. This encodes CASSRNGGSLNEQYF.

The V call is TRBV7-9, the J call TRBJ2-7; TRBD1 matches at 9 bases. Germline CDR1 is SEHNR and CDR2 is FQNEAQ (reference sequence). Losses at the gene ends were 6 bases for V and 1 base for J; bases not matched to a gene: 10. This CDR3 has 16 amino acids. The CDR3 sequence: CASRWDRAPRSYEQYF. CDR3 bases: TGTGCCAGCAGATGGGACAGGGCTCCGAGGTCCTACGAGCAGTACTTC.

The chain joins TRBV15 to TRBJ2-1; a weak D match, TRBD1 (6 bases). CDR1 LNHNV and CDR2 YYDKDF come from the germline V gene (reference sequence). V was trimmed by 0 bases and J by 5 bases, leaving 17 bases between them. This CDR3 comprises 17 residues. The CDR3 is CATSRDLGQGRDNEQFF. CDR3 sequence (DNA): TGTGCCACCAGCAGAGATTTGGGGCAGGGGCGAGACAATGAGCAGTTCTTC.

The count of this clone is one. The chain uses TRBV7-9 and TRBJ1-1; 7 bases align to TRBD1. The germline V gene encodes CDR1 SEHNR and CDR2 FQNEAQ (reference sequence). The CDR3 runs 15 residues. Trimming at V came to 1 base and at J to 5 bases, leaving 7 bases not matched to a gene. CDR3 sequence (DNA): TGTGCCAGCAGCTTAGTACAGGGGTCGTATACTGAAGCTTTCTTT. It is translated as CASSLVQGSYTEAFF.

Ten or more counts support this clone. The chain links TRBV2 to TRBJ2-3, with TRBD2 as a possible D gene (5 bases). V was trimmed by 6 bases and J by 5 bases, leaving 9 bases between them. Germline CDR1 and CDR2: SNHLY and FYNNEI. This CDR3 region has 12 residues. Written as DNA, the CDR3 is TGTGCCAGCAGCCTAGCTAAAGATACGCAGTATTTT. Translation gives CASSLAKDTQYF.

The rearrangement links TRBV27 to TRBJ1-1; perhaps TRBD1 as D (6 bases). The CDR3 length is 15 residues. The V end lost 5 bases, the J end lost 6 bases, and 19 bases lay between the germline ends. In germline, CDR1 is MNHEY, CDR2 SMNVEV (reference sequence). The CDR3 spells CASSRRGGSRAEAFF. The CDR3, as DNA: TGTGCCAGCAGTCGGCGAGGGGGGTCTCGGGCTGAAGCTTTCTTT.

The V call is TRBV5-4, the J call TRBJ1-1; 7 nucleotides match TRBD1. Germline CDR1 SGHNT, CDR2 YYREEE (reference sequence). The CDR3 runs to 16 residues. Losses at the gene ends were 4 bases for V and 0 bases for J; bases not matched to a gene: 9. The CDR3 DNA sequence: TGTGCCAGCAGCCACCAATCCGGGACAGTGAACACTGAAGCTTTCTTT. Its translation is CASSHQSGTVNTEAFF.

V gene TRBV19 combines with J gene TRBJ1-6; maybe TRBD1 (5 bases). Germline values: CDR1 LNHDA, CDR2 SQIVND (reference sequence). Deletions cut 4 bases from V and 8 bases from J, with 12 bases between. The CDR3 spans 14 residues. This chain's CDR3 is CASSKGTTDSPLHF. The CDR3 DNA reads as TGTGCCAGTAGTAAGGGGACCACAGATTCACCCCTCCACTTT.